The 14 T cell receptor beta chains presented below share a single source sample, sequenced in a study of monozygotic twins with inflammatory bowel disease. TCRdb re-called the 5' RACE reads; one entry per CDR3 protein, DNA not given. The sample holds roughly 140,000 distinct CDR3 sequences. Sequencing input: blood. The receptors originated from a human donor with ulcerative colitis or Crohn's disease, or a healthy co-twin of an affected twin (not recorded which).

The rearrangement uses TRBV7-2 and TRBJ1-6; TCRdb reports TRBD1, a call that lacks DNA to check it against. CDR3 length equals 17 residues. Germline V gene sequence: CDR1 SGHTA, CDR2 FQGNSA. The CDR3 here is CASSLGGGETYNSPLHF.

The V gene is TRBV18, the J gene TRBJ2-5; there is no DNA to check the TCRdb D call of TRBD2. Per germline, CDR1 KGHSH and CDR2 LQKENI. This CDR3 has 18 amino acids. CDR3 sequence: CASSPPRFSGGIQETQYF.

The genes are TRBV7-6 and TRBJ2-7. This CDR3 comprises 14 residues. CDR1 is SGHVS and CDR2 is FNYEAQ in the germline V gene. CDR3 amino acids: CASSLERASYEQYF.

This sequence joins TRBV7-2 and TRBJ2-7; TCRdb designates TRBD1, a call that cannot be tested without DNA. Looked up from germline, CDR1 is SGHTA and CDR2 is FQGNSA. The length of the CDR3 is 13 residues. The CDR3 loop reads CASSLFAGIEQYF.

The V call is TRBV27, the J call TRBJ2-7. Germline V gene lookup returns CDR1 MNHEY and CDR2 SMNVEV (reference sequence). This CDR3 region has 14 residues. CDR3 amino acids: CASSLWTVPYEQYF.

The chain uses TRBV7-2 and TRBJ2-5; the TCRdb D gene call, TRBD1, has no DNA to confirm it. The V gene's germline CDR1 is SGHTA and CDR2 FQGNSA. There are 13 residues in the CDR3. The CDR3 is CASSMTGDETQYF.

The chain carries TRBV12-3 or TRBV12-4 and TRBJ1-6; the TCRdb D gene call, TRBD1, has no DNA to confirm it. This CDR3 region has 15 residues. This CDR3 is CASSPRDSYNSPLHF.

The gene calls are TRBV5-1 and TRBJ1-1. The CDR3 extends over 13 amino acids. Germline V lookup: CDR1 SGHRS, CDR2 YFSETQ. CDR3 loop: CASSYGSNTEAFF. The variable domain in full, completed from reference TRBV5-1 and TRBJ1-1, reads KAGVTQTPRYLIKTRGQQVTLSCSPISGHRSVSWYQQTPGQGLQFLFEYFSETQRNKGNFPGRFSGRQFSNSRSEMNVSTLELGDSALYLCASSYGSNTEAFFGQGTRLTVV.

The CDR3 is CASSLDKDQPQHF. This chain uses TRBV5-5 with TRBJ1-5. Per the germline V gene, CDR1 is SGHKS and CDR2 is YYEKEE (reference sequence). The CDR3 loop spans 13 amino acids.

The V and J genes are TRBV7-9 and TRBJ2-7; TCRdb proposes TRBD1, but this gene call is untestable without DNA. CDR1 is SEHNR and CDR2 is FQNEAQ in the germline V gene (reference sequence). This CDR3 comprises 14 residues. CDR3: CASSRSPGNYEQYF.

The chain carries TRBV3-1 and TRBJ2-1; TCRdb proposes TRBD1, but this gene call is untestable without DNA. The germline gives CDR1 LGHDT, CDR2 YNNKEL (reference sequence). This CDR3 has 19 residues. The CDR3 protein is CASSIFPPDGTDIGNEQFF.

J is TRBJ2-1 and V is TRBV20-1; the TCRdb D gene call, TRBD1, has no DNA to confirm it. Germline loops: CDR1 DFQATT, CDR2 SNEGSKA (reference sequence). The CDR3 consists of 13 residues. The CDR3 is CSAREGGITEQFF.

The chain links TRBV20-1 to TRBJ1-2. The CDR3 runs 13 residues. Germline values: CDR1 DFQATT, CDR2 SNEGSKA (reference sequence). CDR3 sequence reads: CSASDNSPYGYTF.

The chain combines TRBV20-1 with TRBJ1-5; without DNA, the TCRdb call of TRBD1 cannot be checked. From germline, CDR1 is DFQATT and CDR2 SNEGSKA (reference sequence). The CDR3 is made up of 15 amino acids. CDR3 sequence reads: CSASGGLEGNQPQHF.